The present TCR beta chain was sequenced within a study of response to subunit inactivated influenza vaccine. J lost 10 bases, V lost 0 bases, and 17 bases had no gene match. The CDR3 runs to 18 residues. From germline, CDR1 is DFQATT and CDR2 SNEGSKA (reference sequence). Overall study findings and caveats: Authors suggested seasonal influenza vaccinations each recruit few new T cells.

TCRdb processed the RT-PCR reads anew with MiXCR; each CDR3 protein has one entry. This sample yields approximately 570,000 distinct CDR3 sequences, of which around 8% are seen a single time; 10% to 15% belongs to the top ten. Concerning this clonotype itself: Its target is unknown.

Sequencing used PBMCs from blood, obtained roughly 24 months after vaccination. This receptor was taken from a man in his fifties or sixties who received an inactivated influenza vaccine. This rearrangement joins TRBV20-1 to TRBJ2-1, with TRBD2 identical over 11 bases. This CDR3 reads CSARDAGGLAGSRQEQFF. DNA for the CDR3: TGCAGTGCTAGAGATGCAGGCGGACTAGCGGGTTCGCGGCAGGAGCAGTTCTTC.